The 9 T cell receptor beta chains below come from one sample, sequenced in a study of post-analysis software for immune sequencing data. Study results and caveats: About five TRBV segments appeared more often in patients than in controls, and TRBV5-6, TRBV5-1 and TRBV20-1 were among these.

Unique molecular identifiers had been added to the TCR beta cDNA libraries. TCRdb reprocessed the PCR reads with MiXCR, giving one entry per CDR3 protein. This table has a few hundred thousand distinct CDR3 sequences, 39% appearing once. These receptors' targets are unknown. The sequenced sample was blood. The receptors stem from a girl aged 2-10 years with multiple sclerosis.

This chain links TRBV12-3 or TRBV12-4 with TRBJ2-7; D may be TRBD1 (5 bases). The CDR3 covers 16 residues. V lost 4 bases to trimming and J lost 2 bases, with 18 bases between them. Here the CDR3 reads CASSSGQPDGTYEQYF. DNA for the CDR3: TGTGCCAGCAGTTCCGGACAACCCGATGGCACCTACGAGCAGTACTTC.

The rearrangement joins TRBV9 to TRBJ2-1, with D tentatively TRBD2 (6 bases). V shed 1 base and J shed 4 bases, with 15 bases lying between them. Germline CDR1 is SGDLS and CDR2 is YYNGEE. The CDR3 runs 16 residues. The CDR3, as DNA: TGTGCCAGCAGCGTATCCCGGGGGAATATTTACAATGAGCAGTTCTTC. This translates into CASSVSRGNIYNEQFF.

This chain uses TRBV11-2 with TRBJ2-7; TRBD1 agrees at 10 bases. The germline V gene encodes CDR1 SGHAT and CDR2 FQNNGV. Trimming cost V 5 bases and J 2 bases; bases outside gene matches: 3. The CDR3 spans 14 residues. The CDR3 region is CASSGQGVTYEQYF. CDR3 DNA sequence: TGTGCCAGCAGCGGACAGGGGGTCACCTACGAGCAGTACTTC.

The chain couples TRBV20-1 to TRBJ2-1; unclear D gene. Germline values: CDR1 DFQATT, CDR2 SNEGSKA (reference sequence). The CDR3 spans 14 residues. V shed 2 bases and J shed 10 bases, with 18 bases lying between them. The CDR3 loop reads CSARWPAGSAEQFF. The CDR3 DNA reads TGCAGTGCTAGATGGCCAGCCGGATCGGCGGAGCAGTTCTTC.

This rearrangement joins TRBV15 to TRBJ2-1, with 7 nucleotides matching TRBD2. Unmatched junction bases numbered 1, after V lost 0 bases and J lost 8 bases. The CDR3 consists of 13 residues. The germline V gene has CDR1 LNHNV and CDR2 YYDKDF (reference sequence). CDR3 region: CATSRDRGDEQFF. The CDR3 DNA sequence: TGTGCCACCAGCAGAGATCGGGGGGATGAGCAGTTCTTC.

This clonotype was seen only a few times. The V call is TRBV7-8, the J call TRBJ2-5, with D perhaps TRBD1 or TRBD2 (6 bases each). The CDR3 has 14 amino acids. CDR1 is SGHVS and CDR2 is FQNEAQ in the germline V gene. Deletions cut 2 bases from V and 5 bases from J, with 12 bases between. The CDR3 nucleotides are TGTGCCAGCAGCTTAACTCGGGGGCGGGAGACCCAGTACTTC. Translated: CASSLTRGRETQYF.

V is TRBV4-1 and J is TRBJ2-1; D is possibly TRBD1 (5 bases). Germline lookup yields CDR1 MGHRA and CDR2 YSYEKL. V lost 0 bases to trimming and J lost 12 bases, with 24 bases between them. This CDR3 is 17 amino acids long. The CDR3, as DNA: TGCGCCAGCAGCCAAGATCGACTTGTGGGGCCCGGTACGGTGCAGTTCTTC. Translation: CASSQDRLVGPGTVQFF.

This chain links TRBV11-2 with TRBJ2-7; D gene unclear. Germline CDR1 SGHAT, CDR2 FQNNGV. Trimming pared 4 bases from V and 6 bases from J, leaving 10 bases between. The length of the CDR3 is 12 residues. The CDR3 protein is CASSSTGFEQYF. The CDR3 bases are TGTGCCAGCAGCTCGACCGGGTTCGAGCAGTACTTC.

This sequence joins TRBV5-1 and TRBJ2-5; 9 bases map to TRBD2. The V and J ends lost 4 bases and 0 bases, in that order; junction bases with no gene match: 7. The germline CDR1 and CDR2 sequences are SGHRS and YFSETQ. This CDR3 comprises 16 residues. For the CDR3, the DNA is TGCGCCAGCAGCCCCTATAGCGGGGGAGACCAAGAGACCCAGTACTTC. Its protein product is CASSPYSGGDQETQYF.